This T cell receptor beta chain was captured by sequencing in a study of control samples from healthy donors and cancer patients. Generated by immunoSEQ multiplex PCR, the TCRdb table keeps only in-frame clones and is missing some. The profile shows under 300,000 clones, over 75% of them singletons. The germline V and J ends were trimmed by 5 bases and 3 bases, with 22 bases remaining between them. This CDR3 region has 17 residues. The germline V gene has CDR1 SGHDN and CDR2 FVKESK. The clonotype comes from a woman aged 55-69 years with lung cancer. The sample comprised PBMCs. The chain recombines TRBV14 with TRBJ1-2, with no clear D. CDR3 nucleotide sequence: TGTGCCAGCAGCTTTTTGCTTGGAGAGATTCCAGACTATGGCTACACCTTC. Protein product: CASSFLLGEIPDYGYTF.